This T cell receptor (beta chain) is from a study of shared clonotypes between healthy human individuals. Overall study context: A couple of female and a few male donors aged 18 to 49 were enrolled.

The germline CDR1 and CDR2 sequences are SGHRS and YFSETQ. CDR3 length: 18 amino acids. J was trimmed by 7 bases and V by 3 bases; bases with no gene match: 14. Sequenced by immunoSEQ multiplex PCR; TCRdb stores in-frame clones only, minus some. This sample has millions of clones, with roughly 96% found just once. The source of this sequence is a man in his late teens or twenties in good health. The chain combines TRBV5-1 with TRBJ1-6; 9 bases align to TRBD1. The source material was naive CD4+ T cells sorted from blood. Subset in this sample: CD45RA+ positively selected. The CDR3: CASSSHGTGILGNSPLHF. Here the CDR3 DNA reads TGCGCCAGCAGCTCACACGGGACAGGGATTTTGGGGAATTCACCCCTCCACTTT.